The rows below give T cell receptor beta chains drawn from one sample of a study of blood T cell repertoires in COVID-19. The repertoire was sequenced with immunoSEQ multiplex PCR; TCRdb's copy has only in-frame clones and lacks some. The sample consists of around 130,000 clones, 70% to 85% of them appearing once. Material for sequencing was peripheral blood. The receptor set was obtained from a woman of 80 years or more with acute or convalescent COVID-19. Each CDR3 is given with its conserved first and last residue. Each record gives: D gene, J gene, CDR3 length, V gene, clone size, CDR3 protein, CDR3 DNA. D genes are given only for firm matches. Rows may omit the clone size; those that give it use once, few, many or a size class.

d_gene: TRBD1
j_gene: TRBJ1-2
len: 13
v_gene: TRBV6-6
abundance: NA
CDR3aa: CASSLDRDLGYTF
CDR3nt: TGTGCCAGCAGTTTGGACAGGGATCTTGGCTACACCTTC

d_gene: TRBD2
j_gene: TRBJ2-1
len: 17
v_gene: TRBV6-2/TRBV6-3
abundance: NA
CDR3aa: CASSTLILAGVRNEQFF
CDR3nt: TGTGCCAGCAGTACCCTAATACTAGCGGGAGTTAGGAATGAGCAGTTCTTC

d_gene: TRBD1
j_gene: TRBJ1-2
len: 15
v_gene: TRBV5-5
abundance: once
CDR3aa: CASSLSGTGNGGYTF
CDR3nt: TGTGCCAGCAGCTTGAGTGGGACAGGGAATGGTGGCTACACCTTC

d_gene: TRBD2
j_gene: TRBJ2-2
len: 16
v_gene: TRBV4-1
abundance: NA
CDR3aa: CASSQGTGGRTGELFF
CDR3nt: TGCGCCAGCAGCCAGGGGACGGGGGGGCGTACCGGGGAGCTGTTTTTT

d_gene: NA
j_gene: TRBJ2-7
len: 14
v_gene: TRBV5-1
abundance: NA
CDR3aa: CASSLERGSYEQYF
CDR3nt: TGCGCCAGCAGCTTGGAAAGGGGATCCTACGAGCAGTACTTC

d_gene: NA
j_gene: TRBJ1-4
len: 14
v_gene: TRBV11-2
abundance: once
CDR3aa: CASGPQAQGGKLFF
CDR3nt: TGTGCCAGCGGACCCCAAGCCCAGGGTGGAAAACTGTTTTTT

d_gene: NA
j_gene: TRBJ2-1
len: 14
v_gene: TRBV20-1
abundance: few
CDR3aa: CSASKSGGFNEQFF
CDR3nt: TGCAGTGCTAGTAAGAGTGGAGGTTTCAATGAGCAGTTCTTC

d_gene: NA
j_gene: TRBJ2-1
len: 14
v_gene: TRBV10-3
abundance: once
CDR3aa: CAISREGTWGEQFF
CDR3nt: TGTGCCATCAGCAGAGAGGGAACCTGGGGTGAGCAGTTCTTC

d_gene: TRBD2
j_gene: TRBJ2-1
len: 16
v_gene: TRBV18
abundance: NA
CDR3aa: CASSPGLAGRGNEQFF
CDR3nt: TGTGCCAGCTCACCTGGACTAGCGGGGAGGGGGAATGAGCAGTTCTTC

d_gene: NA
j_gene: TRBJ1-1
len: 17
v_gene: TRBV19
abundance: few
CDR3aa: CASSLLDTASMNTEAFF
CDR3nt: TGTGCCAGTAGTCTCTTGGACACCGCATCCATGAACACTGAAGCTTTCTTT

d_gene: TRBD2
j_gene: TRBJ2-3
len: 16
v_gene: TRBV10-3
abundance: NA
CDR3aa: CAISTRGAGGTDTQYF
CDR3nt: TGTGCCATCAGTACTCGCGGGGCGGGAGGGACAGATACGCAGTATTTT

d_gene: TRBD1
j_gene: TRBJ2-1
len: 13
v_gene: TRBV7-9
abundance: NA
CDR3aa: CASSLHRGNEQFF
CDR3nt: TGTGCCAGCAGCTTACACAGGGGCAATGAGCAGTTCTTC

d_gene: NA
j_gene: TRBJ1-1
len: 14
v_gene: TRBV5-6
abundance: NA
CDR3aa: CASSPRGGLTEAFF
CDR3nt: TGTGCCAGCAGCCCCCGGGGGGGGCTTACTGAAGCTTTCTTT

d_gene: NA
j_gene: TRBJ1-4
len: 18
v_gene: TRBV11-2
abundance: NA
CDR3aa: CASSLQMIHLRANEKLFF
CDR3nt: TGTGCCAGCAGCCTCCAAATGATACATCTGAGGGCTAATGAAAAACTGTTTTTT

d_gene: NA
j_gene: TRBJ2-6
len: 15
v_gene: TRBV15
abundance: NA
CDR3aa: CATSRDNSGANVLTF
CDR3nt: TGTGCCACCAGCAGAGACAACTCTGGGGCCAACGTCCTGACTTTC

d_gene: NA
j_gene: TRBJ2-3
len: 19
v_gene: TRBV18
abundance: NA
CDR3aa: CASSPRDRAGGTSPDTQYF
CDR3nt: TGTGCCAGCTCACCACGGGACAGGGCGGGAGGTACCTCCCCAGATACGCAGTATTTT

d_gene: TRBD2
j_gene: TRBJ2-3
len: 15
v_gene: TRBV27
abundance: NA
CDR3aa: CASSLSSGGADTQYF
CDR3nt: TGTGCCAGCAGTTTATCGAGCGGGGGGGCAGATACGCAGTATTTT